A selection of T cell receptor beta chains follows, all from one sample in a study of T cell repertoires in breast cancer. TCRdb redid the calling of the emulsion pairing reads with MiXCR, one entry per CDR3 protein. The sample contains approximately 37,000 distinct CDR3 sequences, about 48% of which appear only once. Input material: CD8+ T cells. These receptors were obtained from a pool of human donors with breast cancer or a healthy control (not recorded which). CDR3s include the opening cysteine and the closing phenylalanine or tryptophan. Each record gives: V gene, clone size, J gene, CDR3 protein. Size tells how often a clone was seen (once, few, many) or the class of an expanded clone, and some rows leave it out.

TRBV5-6	-	TRBJ1-1	CASSLSGGGGDTEAFF
TRBV7-3	few	TRBJ2-5	CASSPVQGETQYF
TRBV3-1	-	TRBJ2-7	CASSPSGALSYEQYF
TRBV18	-	TRBJ2-1	CASSHRLAGGYNEQFF
TRBV20-1	-	TRBJ2-1	CSARDPSGGGDNEQFF
TRBV20-1	many	TRBJ2-1	CSASREVHNEQFF
TRBV5-4	many	TRBJ2-1	CASRDTGNEQFF
TRBV6-1	-	TRBJ2-3	CASSLAGLTDTQYF
TRBV20-1	-	TRBJ1-6	CSAAGQGNSPLHF
TRBV11-1	-	TRBJ1-1	CASSANRDRGHKAFF
TRBV20-1	many	TRBJ1-1	CSARGNNGPEAFF
TRBV6-2/TRBV6-3	-	TRBJ1-4	CASSYRDRLGEKLFF
TRBV19	few	TRBJ1-5	CASSKGVRQPQHF
TRBV27	many	TRBJ2-3	CASSPGLAGTDTQYF
TRBV11-2	few	TRBJ2-7	CASSSPGQLYEQYF
TRBV28	-	TRBJ2-7	CASTPRTSRPGEQYF
TRBV20-1	few	TRBJ2-7	CSASPARVF
TRBV6-1	many	TRBJ1-5	CASSRNGQQPQHF
TRBV3-1	-	TRBJ2-3	CASSQEDRPPRTQYF
TRBV2	-	TRBJ1-2	CASSEGHVYGYTF
TRBV28	few	TRBJ2-7	CASSGTGTGIISYEQYF
TRBV4-2	-	TRBJ2-3	CASSQARVVGGDTQYF
TRBV27	-	TRBJ1-1	CASSLPGEHTEAFF
TRBV4-2	-	TRBJ2-3	CASSPLTTGITDTQYF
TRBV24-1	few	TRBJ1-5	CATSDLETGGQGCNQPQHF
TRBV6-5	few	TRBJ1-2	CASSYTLNGLGYTF
TRBV5-5	once	TRBJ2-1	CASSLADSDEQFF
TRBV20-1	-	TRBJ2-1	CSASSSGLAFHEQFF
TRBV30	-	TRBJ1-2	CAWWPVNYGYTF
TRBV12-3/TRBV12-4	-	TRBJ2-6	CASSFLTEAPGANVLTF